The 20 T cell receptor beta chains below were found in one sample sequenced in a study of post-analysis software for immune sequencing data. Findings of the study overall: Among 5 or 6 TRBV segments more frequent in patients than controls were TRBV5-6, TRBV5-1 and TRBV20-1.

The antigens for these receptors are not known. Carried by the TCR beta cDNA libraries were unique molecular identifiers. MiXCR, run by TCRdb on the PCR reads, gives a single entry per CDR3 protein. The table shows about 500,000 distinct CDR3 sequences, with roughly 45% occurring only once. The sample comprised blood. The receptors originated from a girl between 10 and 17 years old with multiple sclerosis.

This clonotype appeared a few times. J is TRBJ2-3 and V is TRBV27; no firm D call. The germline V gene encodes CDR1 MNHEY and CDR2 SMNVEV (reference sequence). CDR3 length equals 13 residues. Trimming shortened V by 2 bases and J by 4 bases, and 7 bases separated the two germline ends. CDR3 in DNA: TGTGCCAGCAGTTTAGGGTTGTCAGATACGCAGTATTTT. It codes for CASSLGLSDTQYF.

To note about this clonotype: At one of its ends the junction is not consistent with the germline gene, which may arise from a read error. The chain is built from TRBV12-3 or TRBV12-4 and TRBJ2-1; D not resolved. The CDR3 extends over 13 amino acids. The CDR3 coding sequence is TGTGCCAGTAGTTTACTTGGAGTAGGTGAGCAGTTCTTC. Residues: CASSLLGVGEQFF.

The gene calls are TRBV4-3 and TRBJ1-2; 7 nucleotides align to TRBD1. Germline CDR1 LGHNA, CDR2 YSLEER. The V gene end was trimmed by 4 bases and the J gene end by 5 bases; junction bases not matched to a gene: 10. This CDR3 is 15 amino acids long. CDR3 sequence: CASSRQGDTDYGYTF. The CDR3 nucleotides are TGCGCCAGCAGCCGTCAGGGGGACACGGATTATGGCTACACCTTC.

The chain is built from TRBV28 and TRBJ1-4; D is ambiguous. Trimming took off 5 bases at V and 13 bases at J, with 17 bases between the two ends. Germline V lookup: CDR1 MDHEN, CDR2 SYDVKM. This CDR3 contains 13 residues. CDR3 loop: CASSGKTGRGLFF. CDR3 bases: TGTGCCAGCAGTGGCAAAACGGGTCGCGGACTGTTTTTT.

J is TRBJ1-4 and V is TRBV5-1, with TRBD1 as a possible D gene (6 bases). Trimming cost V 3 bases and J 5 bases, with 8 bases left between them. The CDR3 sequence is 13 residues long. CDR1 is SGHRS, CDR2 YFSETQ, per germline. The CDR3 region is CASSYGQNEKLFF. In DNA form, the CDR3 reads TGCGCCAGCAGCTACGGACAGAATGAAAAACTGTTTTTT.

The rearrangement links TRBV5-1 to TRBJ2-1; 7 nucleotides align to TRBD2. Germline V gene data show CDR1 as SGHRS and CDR2 as YFSETQ. CDR3 length: 15 amino acids. J gave up 6 bases and V 0 bases, and 6 bases lay outside the gene matches. CDR3 bases: TGCGCCAGCAGCTTGGTCGGGGGAGGGCCCAATGAGCAGTTCTTC. Translation: CASSLVGGGPNEQFF.

The CDR3: CASSNRDSPYEQYF. CDR3 in DNA: TGTGCCAGCAGCAACCGGGACAGCCCCTACGAGCAGTACTTC. The J gene is TRBJ2-7, the V gene TRBV7-9, with 7 bases identical to TRBD1. CDR3 length: 14 amino acids. The V gene's germline CDR1 is SEHNR and CDR2 FQNEAQ (reference sequence). V shed 5 bases, J shed 2 bases, and the junction held 6 bases outside the gene matches.

The V and J genes are TRBV20-1 and TRBJ2-5; D is uncertain. Trimming left V 5 bases short and J 3 bases short, with 10 bases between. This CDR3 has 12 amino acids. Looked up from germline, CDR1 is DFQATT and CDR2 is SNEGSKA (reference sequence). CDR3: CSALPGEETQYF. The DNA for the CDR3 is TGCAGTGCTCTGCCAGGTGAAGAGACCCAGTACTTC.

This clonotype was seen more than once but under ten times. This sequence joins TRBV5-1 and TRBJ1-2; 11 bases agree with TRBD1. Looked up from germline, CDR1 is SGHRS and CDR2 is YFSETQ. V shed 4 bases and J 7 bases; nucleotides not matched to a gene: 9. The CDR3 is 15 amino acids. The CDR3, as DNA: TGCGCCAGCAGCCAGAGGACAGGGGGCGATCGTGGCTACACCTTC. As protein: CASSQRTGGDRGYTF.

Details on this clonotype: A junction end diverges from the germline sequence, so it may reflect a read error. The genes are TRBV20-1 and TRBJ1-1, with 8 bases that match TRBD1. Germline V lookup: CDR1 DFQATT, CDR2 SNEGSKA (reference sequence). This CDR3 comprises 15 residues. CDR3 sequence (DNA): TGCAGTGCTGCAGCCGGGACAGGAATGAACGCTGAAGCTTTCTTT. It translates to CSAAAGTGMNAEAFF.

The genes are TRBV5-1 and TRBJ1-2; D is ambiguous. CDR1 SGHRS and CDR2 YFSETQ come from the germline V gene. This CDR3 is 15 amino acids long. V shed 3 bases and J shed 4 bases, with 16 bases lying between them. The CDR3 reads CASSSRAGLGYGYTF. The CDR3 DNA is TGCGCCAGCAGCTCGCGAGCAGGTCTCGGCTATGGCTACACCTTC.

V usage is TRBV7-9 and J usage is TRBJ2-7; possibly TRBD2 for D (6 bases). CDR1 SEHNR and CDR2 FQNEAQ come from the germline V gene (reference sequence). The CDR3 length is 17 residues. V lost 5 bases and J lost 3, with 23 bases in between. The CDR3 nucleotides read TGTGCCAGCAGCCCCCGTTTTAGCGGAGAGGGACTCTACGAGCAGTACTTC. It codes for CASSPRFSGEGLYEQYF.

V and J are TRBV20-1 and TRBJ2-7; possible D gene TRBD1, 5 bases. Germline loops: CDR1 DFQATT, CDR2 SNEGSKA (reference sequence). V lost 0 bases, J lost 2 bases, and 8 bases lay in between. The CDR3 extends over 13 amino acids. DNA of the CDR3: TGCAGTGCTAGAGATGAGACAGCCTACGAGCAGTACTTC. Amino acid sequence: CSARDETAYEQYF.

This chain joins TRBV6-2 or TRBV6-3 and TRBJ1-5; D perhaps matches TRBD1 (5 bases). CDR1 and CDR2 from the germline V gene are MNHEY and SVGEGT. Trimming cost V 6 bases and J 9 bases, with 18 bases left between them. The CDR3 is 14 residues long. The CDR3 reads CASRSDSPTGPQHF. CDR3 coding DNA: TGTGCCAGCAGGAGTGACAGTCCCACAGGGCCCCAGCATTTT.

This clonotype was seen only once. CDR3: CASSLTEGGSTYNEQFF. Written as DNA, the CDR3 is TGTGCCAGCAGTTTAACGGAGGGCGGGAGTACCTACAATGAGCAGTTCTTC. J is TRBJ2-1 and V is TRBV28; 7 nucleotides align to TRBD2. Germline values: CDR1 MDHEN, CDR2 SYDVKM. The CDR3 has 17 amino acids. V lost 2 bases and J lost 2; bases outside the gene matches: 9.

CDR3 amino acids: CSAGVVGETQYF. The CDR3 bases are TGCAGTGCTGGAGTCGTGGGAGAGACCCAGTACTTC. The chain carries TRBV20-1 and TRBJ2-5; D is unresolved. Germline V gene data show CDR1 as DFQATT and CDR2 as SNEGSKA (reference sequence). Trimming cost V 5 bases and J 4 bases, with 11 bases left between them. CDR3 length equals 12 residues.

J is TRBJ2-1 and V is TRBV5-5; 11 bases match TRBD2. Germline lookup yields CDR1 SGHKS and CDR2 YYEKEE (reference sequence). This CDR3 is 19 amino acids long. Trimming at V came to 4 bases and at J to 0 bases, leaving 12 bases not matched to a gene. The CDR3, as DNA: TGTGCCAGCAGCCAAAAAGGACTAGCGGGCATATCCTCCTACAATGAGCAGTTCTTC. Translation: CASSQKGLAGISSYNEQFF. Full variable domain (remainder filled in from reference TRBV5-5 and TRBJ2-1): DAGVTQSPTHLIKTRGQQVTLRCSPISGHKSVSWYQQVLGQGPQFIFQYYEKEERGRGNFPDRFSARQFPNYSSELNVNALLLGDSALYLCASSQKGLAGISSYNEQFFGPGTRLTVL.

This chain connects TRBV10-3 to TRBJ2-1, with D perhaps TRBD1 or TRBD2 (5 bases each). The germline V gene encodes CDR1 ENHRY and CDR2 SYGVKD. CDR3 size: 14 residues. Trimming stripped 11 bases from V and 4 bases from J, with 18 bases between. CDR3 sequence: CASNGGMGYNEQFF. CDR3 nucleotide sequence: TGTGCCTCTAATGGGGGAATGGGGTACAATGAGCAGTTCTTC.

This chain links TRBV28 with TRBJ2-7, with D maybe TRBD2 (6 bases). Germline loops: CDR1 MDHEN, CDR2 SYDVKM. The CDR3 is 14 residues long. The V end lost 2 bases, the J end lost 1 base, and 9 bases lay between the germline ends. CDR3 loop: CASSLKSGSYEQYF. As DNA, the CDR3 is TGTGCCAGCAGTTTAAAGAGCGGGTCCTACGAGCAGTACTTC.

This chain connects TRBV20-1 to TRBJ2-2; unclear D gene. The CDR3 length is 14 residues. Germline V gene lookup returns CDR1 DFQATT and CDR2 SNEGSKA (reference sequence). V lost 0 bases to trimming and J lost 5 bases, with 10 bases between them. The CDR3 DNA is TGCAGTGCTAGAGATTTTACCTCTACCGGGGAGCTGTTTTTT. Amino acid sequence: CSARDFTSTGELFF.